These 21 T cell receptor beta chains originate from one sample sequenced in a study of beta chain features in type 1 diabetes. What was sequenced were expressed TCRB transcripts, since all of the isolated RNA had been reverse transcribed. This table comes from immunoSEQ multiplex PCR, and its TCRdb copy is limited to in-frame clones, with some not included. The sample comprises approximately 300,000 clones, around 10% of which are singletons, and about 0.014% rests with the top ten. What was sequenced was naive CD4+ T cells from blood. The receptors were sampled from a woman in her 30s in good health.

The chain recombines TRBV30 with TRBJ2-5, with 9 bases that match TRBD2. Losses at the gene ends were 2 bases for V and 2 bases for J; bases not matched to a gene: 6. Germline CDR1 GTSNPN, CDR2 SVGIG (reference sequence). This CDR3 has 15 residues. The CDR3 spells CAWSWGGRAQETQYF. The CDR3 nucleotides are TGTGCCTGGAGTTGGGGCGGGAGGGCACAAGAGACCCAGTACTTC.

This chain links TRBV13 with TRBJ2-7, with D perhaps TRBD1 (6 bases). CDR1 is PRHDT and CDR2 is FYEKMQ in the germline V gene (reference sequence). The V gene lost 6 bases and the J gene lost 5 bases, with 11 bases spanning the gap. The CDR3 consists of 12 residues. In DNA form, the CDR3 reads TGTGCCAGCAGAATGCAGGGGCACGAGCAGTACTTC. Translating gives CASRMQGHEQYF.

CDR3 nucleotides: TGTGCCAGCAGTTTATTCGACAGTTCCTACGAGCAGTACTTC. Translated: CASSLFDSSYEQYF. The V gene is TRBV28, the J gene TRBJ2-7, with D possibly TRBD1 on 5 matching bases. The V end was cut by 1 base, the J end by 1 base, with 8 bases between. This CDR3 is built from 14 residues. CDR1 and CDR2 from the germline V gene are MDHEN and SYDVKM.

This clone came up a few times. This sequence joins TRBV6-5 and TRBJ2-7, with 7 nucleotides matching TRBD1. V lost 6 bases and J lost 2; bases outside the gene matches: 4. CDR3 length equals 13 residues. The germline V gene has CDR1 MNHEY and CDR2 SVGAGI. The CDR3 reads CASRSTGTYEQYF. The CDR3 nucleotides read TGTGCCAGCAGATCGACAGGGACCTACGAGCAGTACTTC.

This rearrangement joins TRBV18 to TRBJ2-7; TRBD1 matches 8 bases. Germline CDR1 and CDR2: KGHSH and LQKENI. The length of the CDR3 is 13 residues. With 7 bases clipped from V and 7 bases from J, the junction kept 9 bases outside the gene matches. The CDR3 sequence is CASLRSGTGEQYF. CDR3 DNA sequence: TGTGCCAGCTTAAGATCCGGGACAGGAGAGCAGTACTTC.

This clone was counted only a few times. Germline and junction disagree at one end, which may indicate a read error. This sequence joins TRBV7-7 and TRBJ2-5, with a weak D call TRBD2 (5 bases). The CDR3 runs 15 residues. CDR1 and CDR2 from the germline V gene are SSHAT and FNYEAQ (reference sequence). The CDR3 bases are TGTGCTAGCAGCTTGCGGGCCAACACTCAAGAGACCCAGTACTTC. Its translation is CASSLRANTQETQYF. The variable domain in full, completed from reference TRBV7-7 and TRBJ2-5, reads GAGVSQSPRYKVTKRGQDVTLRCDPISSHATLYWYQQALGQGPEFLTYFNYEAQPDKSGLPSDRFSAERPEGSISTLTIQRTEQRDSAMYRCASSLRANTQETQYFGPGTRLLVL.

This clone was counted a few times. J is TRBJ2-3 and V is TRBV9, with a weak D call TRBD1 (7 bases). The germline V gene encodes CDR1 SGDLS and CDR2 YYNGEE. V was clipped by 2 bases and J by 1 base, with 17 bases between them. The CDR3 consists of 17 residues. CDR3 protein: CASSVGAGTAGTDTQYF. CDR3 nucleotides: TGTGCCAGCAGCGTCGGGGCGGGGACAGCGGGCACAGATACGCAGTATTTT.

This rearrangement joins TRBV18 to TRBJ1-4, with 7 nucleotides matching TRBD1. Germline trimming cut 9 bases from V and 7 bases from J; bases unmatched to any gene: 11. Looked up from germline, CDR1 is KGHSH and CDR2 is LQKENI. There are 14 residues in the CDR3. The CDR3 DNA sequence: TGTGCCAGTACCACCGACAGGGCGGGTGAAAAACTGTTTTTT. Protein product: CASTTDRAGEKLFF.

The chain carries TRBV27 and TRBJ2-5; TRBD1 might be the D (6 bases). V was shortened by 2 bases and J by 2 bases, with 12 bases between the two germline ends. The CDR3 extends over 15 amino acids. CDR1 MNHEY and CDR2 SMNVEV come from the germline V gene (reference sequence). The CDR3 bases are TGTGCCAGCAGTTTAGGGGGCGTTAGTCAAGAGACCCAGTACTTC. Encoded protein: CASSLGGVSQETQYF.

This chain uses TRBV6-5 with TRBJ2-3; possible D gene TRBD2, 5 bases. Trimming stripped 8 bases from V and 4 bases from J, with 13 bases between. Looked up from germline, CDR1 is MNHEY and CDR2 is SVGAGI. The CDR3 has 13 residues. The CDR3, as DNA: TGTGCCAGCCTTAGCGCCAACTCAGATACGCAGTATTTT. Its translation: CASLSANSDTQYF.

The genes are TRBV20-1 and TRBJ2-1; D is uncertain. CDR1 is DFQATT and CDR2 is SNEGSKA in the germline V gene (reference sequence). This CDR3 comprises 11 residues. CDR3 sequence reads: CRQDGLNEQFF. The DNA of the CDR3 is TGCAGGCAAGATGGGCTCAATGAGCAGTTCTTC.

This clone was seen a few times. The rearrangement joins TRBV19 to TRBJ2-1, with TRBD2 matching 8 bases. The CDR3 runs to 15 residues. V shed 8 bases and J 0 bases; nucleotides not matched to a gene: 6. CDR1 and CDR2 from the germline V gene are LNHDA and SQIVND (reference sequence). The CDR3 bases are TGTGCCAGTTCCCCTACTAGCGGCTCCTACAATGAGCAGTTCTTC. Translated, it gives CASSPTSGSYNEQFF.

This chain joins TRBV19 and TRBJ2-5; the D gene is possibly TRBD2 (6 bases). V was clipped by 1 base and J by 4 bases, with 13 bases between them. Per the germline V gene, CDR1 is LNHDA and CDR2 is SQIVND (reference sequence). The CDR3 spans 15 residues. CDR3: CASSIAGVPGETQYF. The DNA of the CDR3 is TGTGCCAGTAGTATAGCGGGAGTGCCGGGAGAGACCCAGTACTTC.

V usage is TRBV27 and J usage is TRBJ2-7; TRBD2 agrees at 9 bases. This CDR3 spans 16 amino acids. CDR1 is MNHEY and CDR2 is SMNVEV in the germline V gene (reference sequence). The V gene end was trimmed by 3 bases and the J gene end by 2 bases; junction bases not matched to a gene: 8. For the CDR3, the DNA is TGTGCCAGCAGTTTGAGGGTAGCGGGAGTTACCTACGAGCAGTACTTC. Protein product: CASSLRVAGVTYEQYF.

The rearrangement joins TRBV5-1 to TRBJ2-3, with 11 nucleotides matching TRBD2. Germline CDR1 is SGHRS and CDR2 is YFSETQ. V lost 4 bases, J lost 2 bases, and 6 bases stayed unmatched. The CDR3 sequence is 16 residues long. The CDR3 is CASSPGLAEDTDTQYF. The CDR3 DNA reads TGCGCCAGCAGCCCGGGACTAGCGGAGGACACAGATACGCAGTATTTT.

This clone was observed a few times. The chain links TRBV29-1 to TRBJ2-3, with 8 bases that match TRBD2. Trimming removed 6 bases from V and 6 bases from J; junction bases left unmatched: 14. The CDR3 is 15 amino acids. Germline CDR1 and CDR2: SQVTM and ANQGSEA. CDR3: CSVDSNGLATDTQYF. The CDR3, as DNA: TGCAGCGTAGACTCAAACGGACTAGCAACTGATACGCAGTATTTT.

This clone was detected only a few times. The chain links TRBV30 to TRBJ2-7; 8 bases fit TRBD2. Germline CDR1 reads GTSNPN; CDR2 reads SVGIG (reference sequence). This CDR3 region has 14 residues. The CDR3 DNA follows: TGTTCAGCTAGGCTAGCGGGTAACTCCTACGAGCAGTACTTC. Its translation: CSARLAGNSYEQYF.

This clone was observed a few times. The chain couples TRBV9 to TRBJ1-2; D uncertain. Trimming stripped 0 bases from V and 2 bases from J, with 14 bases between. The V gene's germline CDR1 is SGDLS and CDR2 YYNGEE. This CDR3 is built from 16 residues. The DNA of the CDR3 is TGTGCCAGCAGCGTAGCTGGTACAGTTTCAAACTATGGCTACACCTTC. It codes for CASSVAGTVSNYGYTF.

This clone has more than one count but fewer than ten. The gene calls are TRBV10-3 and TRBJ1-2, with TRBD1 matching over 7 bases. This CDR3 has 19 residues. The V gene's germline CDR1 is ENHRY and CDR2 SYGVKD. Trimming took 8 bases from V and 2 from J; bases not matched to a gene: 23. Written as DNA, the CDR3 is TGTGCCATCGGGGACAGCTATCCACCCCTGGGTATGCTGAACTATGGCTACACCTTC. This encodes CAIGDSYPPLGMLNYGYTF.

CDR3: CASSLKGTGEGYTF. The CDR3 DNA reads TGTGCCAGCAGCTTAAAAGGGACAGGGGAAGGCTACACCTTC. This chain uses TRBV7-9 with TRBJ1-2; 10 bases map to TRBD1. This CDR3 spans 14 amino acids. With 2 bases clipped from V and 8 bases from J, the junction kept 5 bases outside the gene matches. CDR1 and CDR2 from the germline V gene are SEHNR and FQNEAQ (reference sequence).

This clone was detected only a few times. The sample has other DNA sequences that encode this CDR3 too. The chain couples TRBV30 to TRBJ2-7, with a possible D match to TRBD2 (6 bases). This CDR3 has 13 amino acids. Per germline, CDR1 GTSNPN and CDR2 SVGIG (reference sequence). The V gene lost 0 bases and the J gene lost 3 bases, with 9 bases spanning the gap. The CDR3 DNA is TGTGCCTGGAGTGTCCAGGGAGGCTACGAGCAGTACTTC. It is translated as CAWSVQGGYEQYF. The full variable domain, with the rest looked up from reference TRBV30 and TRBJ2-7, is SQTIHQWPATLVQPVGSPLSLECTVEGTSNPNLYWYRQAAGRGLQLLFYSVGIGQISSEVPQNLSASRPQDRQFILSSKKLLLSDSGFYLCAWSVQGGYEQYFGPGTRLTVT.